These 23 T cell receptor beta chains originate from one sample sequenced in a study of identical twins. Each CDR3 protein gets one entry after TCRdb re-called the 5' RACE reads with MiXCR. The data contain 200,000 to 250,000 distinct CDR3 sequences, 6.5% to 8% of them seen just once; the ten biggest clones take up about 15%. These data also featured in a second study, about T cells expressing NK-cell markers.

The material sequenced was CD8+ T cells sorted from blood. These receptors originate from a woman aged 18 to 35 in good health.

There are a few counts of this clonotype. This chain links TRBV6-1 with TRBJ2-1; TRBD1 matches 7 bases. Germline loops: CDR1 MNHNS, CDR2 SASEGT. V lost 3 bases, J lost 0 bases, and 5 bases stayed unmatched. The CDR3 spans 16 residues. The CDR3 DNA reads TGTGCCAGCAGTGACAACAGGGGACCCTCCTACAATGAGCAGTTCTTC. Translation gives CASSDNRGPSYNEQFF.

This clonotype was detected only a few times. The CDR3 loop is CATSRDPGKASYNEQFF. The DNA of the CDR3 is TGTGCCACCAGCAGAGACCCGGGTAAGGCCTCCTACAATGAGCAGTTCTTC. The chain recombines TRBV15 with TRBJ2-1; D uncertain. The germline V gene has CDR1 LNHNV and CDR2 YYDKDF (reference sequence). V gave up 0 bases and J gave up 0 bases, with 12 bases separating them. CDR3 size: 17 residues.

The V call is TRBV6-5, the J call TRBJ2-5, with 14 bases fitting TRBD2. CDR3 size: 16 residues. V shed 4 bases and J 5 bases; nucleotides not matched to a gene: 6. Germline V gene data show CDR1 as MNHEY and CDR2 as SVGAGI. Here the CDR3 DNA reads TGTGCCAGCAGTTCGGGACTAGCGGGAGTAGGGGAGACCCAGTACTTC. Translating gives CASSSGLAGVGETQYF.

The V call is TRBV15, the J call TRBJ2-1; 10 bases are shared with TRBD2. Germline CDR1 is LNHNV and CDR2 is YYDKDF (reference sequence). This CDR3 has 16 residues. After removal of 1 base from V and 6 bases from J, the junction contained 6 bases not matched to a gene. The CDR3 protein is CATSRVRLAGVNEQFF. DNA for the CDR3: TGTGCCACCAGCAGAGTTCGGCTAGCGGGGGTCAATGAGCAGTTCTTC.

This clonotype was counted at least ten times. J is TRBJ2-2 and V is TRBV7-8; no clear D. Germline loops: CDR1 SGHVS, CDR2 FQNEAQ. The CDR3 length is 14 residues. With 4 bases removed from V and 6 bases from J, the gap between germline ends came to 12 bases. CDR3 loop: CASSYLLGPGELFF. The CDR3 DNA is TGTGCCAGCAGCTACCTTTTGGGCCCCGGGGAGCTGTTTTTT.

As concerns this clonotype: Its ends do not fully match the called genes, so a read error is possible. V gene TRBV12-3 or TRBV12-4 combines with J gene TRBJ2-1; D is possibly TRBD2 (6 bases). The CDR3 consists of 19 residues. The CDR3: CAISLGLGPRGSWDCEQFF. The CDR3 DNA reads TGTGCCATCAGTTTAGGTCTGGGCCCCCGAGGGAGTTGGGACTGTGAGCAGTTCTTC.

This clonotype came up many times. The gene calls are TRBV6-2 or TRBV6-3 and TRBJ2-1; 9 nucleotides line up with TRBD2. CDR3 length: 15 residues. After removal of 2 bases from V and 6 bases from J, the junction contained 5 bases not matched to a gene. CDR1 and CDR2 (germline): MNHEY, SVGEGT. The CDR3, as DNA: TGTGCCAGCAGTTACGATAGCGGGAGCCTCAATGAGCAGTTCTTC. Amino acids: CASSYDSGSLNEQFF.

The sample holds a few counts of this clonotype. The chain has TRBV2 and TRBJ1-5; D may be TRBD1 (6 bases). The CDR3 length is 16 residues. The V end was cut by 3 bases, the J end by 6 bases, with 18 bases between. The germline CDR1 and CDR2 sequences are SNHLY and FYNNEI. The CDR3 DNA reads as TGTGCCAGCAGTGATTTGGGTGGCAGGGGAGGTCAGCCCCAGCATTTT. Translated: CASSDLGGRGGQPQHF.

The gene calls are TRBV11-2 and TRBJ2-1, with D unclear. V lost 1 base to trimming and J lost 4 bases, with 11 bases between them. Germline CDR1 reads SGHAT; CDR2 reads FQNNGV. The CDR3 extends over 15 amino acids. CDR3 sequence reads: CASSLGVYSYNEQFF. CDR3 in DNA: TGTGCCAGCAGCTTAGGCGTGTACTCTTACAATGAGCAGTTCTTC.

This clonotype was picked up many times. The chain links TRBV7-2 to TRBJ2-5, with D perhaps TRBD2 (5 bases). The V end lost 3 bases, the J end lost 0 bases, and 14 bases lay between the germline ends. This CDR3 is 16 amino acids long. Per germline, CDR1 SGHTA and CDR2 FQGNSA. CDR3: CASSLSGTLYQETQYF. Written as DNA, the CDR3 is TGTGCCAGCAGCTTGAGCGGAACCCTATACCAAGAGACCCAGTACTTC.

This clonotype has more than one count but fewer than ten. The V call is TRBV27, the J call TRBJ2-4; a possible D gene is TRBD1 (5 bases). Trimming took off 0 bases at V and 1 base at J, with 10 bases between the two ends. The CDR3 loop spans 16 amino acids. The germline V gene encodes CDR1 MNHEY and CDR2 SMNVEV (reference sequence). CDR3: CASSLSPAGAKNIQYF. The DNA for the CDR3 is TGTGCCAGCAGTTTATCCCCCGCAGGGGCCAAAAACATTCAGTACTTC.

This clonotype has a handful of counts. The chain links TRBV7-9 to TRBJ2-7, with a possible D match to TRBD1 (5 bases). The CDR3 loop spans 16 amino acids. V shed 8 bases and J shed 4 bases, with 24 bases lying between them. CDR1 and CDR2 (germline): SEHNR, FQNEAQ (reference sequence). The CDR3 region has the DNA TGTGCCAGCGGAGCTTGGCCCAGCGACAGACAATACGAGCAGTACTTC. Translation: CASGAWPSDRQYEQYF.

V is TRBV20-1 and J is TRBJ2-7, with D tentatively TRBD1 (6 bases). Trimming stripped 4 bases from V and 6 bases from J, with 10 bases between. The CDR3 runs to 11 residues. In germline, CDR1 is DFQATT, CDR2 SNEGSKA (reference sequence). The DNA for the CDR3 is TGCAGTGCTAACGAGGGGGTCGAGCAGTACTTC. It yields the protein CSANEGVEQYF.

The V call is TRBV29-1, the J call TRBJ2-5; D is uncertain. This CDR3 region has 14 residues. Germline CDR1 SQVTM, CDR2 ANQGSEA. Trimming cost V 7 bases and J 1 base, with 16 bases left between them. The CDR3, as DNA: TGCAGCGAGACGAATCGGGTCTCCCAAGAGACCCAGTACTTC. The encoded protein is CSETNRVSQETQYF.

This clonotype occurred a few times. CDR3: CASSLGGVSNEQYF. In nucleotides, the CDR3 is TGTGCCAGCAGCTTAGGAGGGGTTAGCAACGAGCAGTACTTC. V and J are TRBV7-9 and TRBJ2-7; D may match TRBD1 or TRBD2 (5 bases each). The germline CDR1 and CDR2 sequences are SEHNR and FQNEAQ (reference sequence). V was trimmed by 1 base and J by 5 bases, leaving 12 bases between them. The CDR3 covers 14 residues.

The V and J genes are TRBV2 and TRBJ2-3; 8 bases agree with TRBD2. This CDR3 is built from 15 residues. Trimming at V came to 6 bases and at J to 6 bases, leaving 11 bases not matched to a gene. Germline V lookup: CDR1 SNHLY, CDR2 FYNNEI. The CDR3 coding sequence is TGTGCCAGCAGGGGAGACGGGAGGGGCCCGGATACGCAGTATTTT. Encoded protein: CASRGDGRGPDTQYF.

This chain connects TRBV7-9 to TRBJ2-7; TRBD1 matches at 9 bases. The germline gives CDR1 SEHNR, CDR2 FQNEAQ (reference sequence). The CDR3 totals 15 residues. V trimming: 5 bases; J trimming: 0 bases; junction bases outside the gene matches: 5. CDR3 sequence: CASSARQGDSYEQYF. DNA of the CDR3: TGTGCCAGCAGCGCCCGACAGGGGGACTCCTACGAGCAGTACTTC.

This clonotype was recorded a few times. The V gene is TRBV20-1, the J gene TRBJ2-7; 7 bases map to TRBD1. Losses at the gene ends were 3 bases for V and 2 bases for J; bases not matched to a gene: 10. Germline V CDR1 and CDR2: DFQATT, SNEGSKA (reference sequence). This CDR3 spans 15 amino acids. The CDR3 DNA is TGCAGTGCTAGCCCTGACAGGGACAACACCTACGAGCAGTACTTC. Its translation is CSASPDRDNTYEQYF.

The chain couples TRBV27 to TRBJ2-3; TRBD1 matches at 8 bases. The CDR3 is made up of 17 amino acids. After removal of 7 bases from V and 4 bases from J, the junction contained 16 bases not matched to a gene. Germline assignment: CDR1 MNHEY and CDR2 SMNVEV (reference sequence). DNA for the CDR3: TGTGCCAGCACCTACATCTCCGGGACAGGATCGTCAGATACGCAGTATTTT. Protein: CASTYISGTGSSDTQYF.

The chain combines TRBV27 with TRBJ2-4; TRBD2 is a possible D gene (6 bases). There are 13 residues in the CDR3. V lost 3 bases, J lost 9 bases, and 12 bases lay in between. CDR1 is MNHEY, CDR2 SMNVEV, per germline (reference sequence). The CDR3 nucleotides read TGTGCCAGCAGTTTTACGGGAGCAGGCATTCAGTACTTC. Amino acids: CASSFTGAGIQYF.

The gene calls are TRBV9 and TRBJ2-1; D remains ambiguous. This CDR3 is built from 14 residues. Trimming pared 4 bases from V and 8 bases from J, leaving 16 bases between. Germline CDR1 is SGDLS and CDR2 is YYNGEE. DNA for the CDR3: TGTGCCAGCAGCCGAAGGGTCTCTATAGATGAGCAGTTCTTC. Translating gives CASSRRVSIDEQFF.

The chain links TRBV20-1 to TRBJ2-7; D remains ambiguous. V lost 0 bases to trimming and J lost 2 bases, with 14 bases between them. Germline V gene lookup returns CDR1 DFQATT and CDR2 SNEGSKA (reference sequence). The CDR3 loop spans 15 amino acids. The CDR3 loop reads CSARDQSGRPYEQYF. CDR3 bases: TGCAGTGCTAGAGATCAGTCTGGTAGACCCTACGAGCAGTACTTC.

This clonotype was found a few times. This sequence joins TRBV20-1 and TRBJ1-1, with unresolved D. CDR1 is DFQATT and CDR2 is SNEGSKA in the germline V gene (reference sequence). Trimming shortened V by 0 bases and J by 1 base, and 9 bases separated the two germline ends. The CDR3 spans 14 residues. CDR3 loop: CSARDSAQNTEAFF. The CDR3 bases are TGCAGTGCTAGAGATTCGGCACAGAACACTGAAGCTTTCTTT.